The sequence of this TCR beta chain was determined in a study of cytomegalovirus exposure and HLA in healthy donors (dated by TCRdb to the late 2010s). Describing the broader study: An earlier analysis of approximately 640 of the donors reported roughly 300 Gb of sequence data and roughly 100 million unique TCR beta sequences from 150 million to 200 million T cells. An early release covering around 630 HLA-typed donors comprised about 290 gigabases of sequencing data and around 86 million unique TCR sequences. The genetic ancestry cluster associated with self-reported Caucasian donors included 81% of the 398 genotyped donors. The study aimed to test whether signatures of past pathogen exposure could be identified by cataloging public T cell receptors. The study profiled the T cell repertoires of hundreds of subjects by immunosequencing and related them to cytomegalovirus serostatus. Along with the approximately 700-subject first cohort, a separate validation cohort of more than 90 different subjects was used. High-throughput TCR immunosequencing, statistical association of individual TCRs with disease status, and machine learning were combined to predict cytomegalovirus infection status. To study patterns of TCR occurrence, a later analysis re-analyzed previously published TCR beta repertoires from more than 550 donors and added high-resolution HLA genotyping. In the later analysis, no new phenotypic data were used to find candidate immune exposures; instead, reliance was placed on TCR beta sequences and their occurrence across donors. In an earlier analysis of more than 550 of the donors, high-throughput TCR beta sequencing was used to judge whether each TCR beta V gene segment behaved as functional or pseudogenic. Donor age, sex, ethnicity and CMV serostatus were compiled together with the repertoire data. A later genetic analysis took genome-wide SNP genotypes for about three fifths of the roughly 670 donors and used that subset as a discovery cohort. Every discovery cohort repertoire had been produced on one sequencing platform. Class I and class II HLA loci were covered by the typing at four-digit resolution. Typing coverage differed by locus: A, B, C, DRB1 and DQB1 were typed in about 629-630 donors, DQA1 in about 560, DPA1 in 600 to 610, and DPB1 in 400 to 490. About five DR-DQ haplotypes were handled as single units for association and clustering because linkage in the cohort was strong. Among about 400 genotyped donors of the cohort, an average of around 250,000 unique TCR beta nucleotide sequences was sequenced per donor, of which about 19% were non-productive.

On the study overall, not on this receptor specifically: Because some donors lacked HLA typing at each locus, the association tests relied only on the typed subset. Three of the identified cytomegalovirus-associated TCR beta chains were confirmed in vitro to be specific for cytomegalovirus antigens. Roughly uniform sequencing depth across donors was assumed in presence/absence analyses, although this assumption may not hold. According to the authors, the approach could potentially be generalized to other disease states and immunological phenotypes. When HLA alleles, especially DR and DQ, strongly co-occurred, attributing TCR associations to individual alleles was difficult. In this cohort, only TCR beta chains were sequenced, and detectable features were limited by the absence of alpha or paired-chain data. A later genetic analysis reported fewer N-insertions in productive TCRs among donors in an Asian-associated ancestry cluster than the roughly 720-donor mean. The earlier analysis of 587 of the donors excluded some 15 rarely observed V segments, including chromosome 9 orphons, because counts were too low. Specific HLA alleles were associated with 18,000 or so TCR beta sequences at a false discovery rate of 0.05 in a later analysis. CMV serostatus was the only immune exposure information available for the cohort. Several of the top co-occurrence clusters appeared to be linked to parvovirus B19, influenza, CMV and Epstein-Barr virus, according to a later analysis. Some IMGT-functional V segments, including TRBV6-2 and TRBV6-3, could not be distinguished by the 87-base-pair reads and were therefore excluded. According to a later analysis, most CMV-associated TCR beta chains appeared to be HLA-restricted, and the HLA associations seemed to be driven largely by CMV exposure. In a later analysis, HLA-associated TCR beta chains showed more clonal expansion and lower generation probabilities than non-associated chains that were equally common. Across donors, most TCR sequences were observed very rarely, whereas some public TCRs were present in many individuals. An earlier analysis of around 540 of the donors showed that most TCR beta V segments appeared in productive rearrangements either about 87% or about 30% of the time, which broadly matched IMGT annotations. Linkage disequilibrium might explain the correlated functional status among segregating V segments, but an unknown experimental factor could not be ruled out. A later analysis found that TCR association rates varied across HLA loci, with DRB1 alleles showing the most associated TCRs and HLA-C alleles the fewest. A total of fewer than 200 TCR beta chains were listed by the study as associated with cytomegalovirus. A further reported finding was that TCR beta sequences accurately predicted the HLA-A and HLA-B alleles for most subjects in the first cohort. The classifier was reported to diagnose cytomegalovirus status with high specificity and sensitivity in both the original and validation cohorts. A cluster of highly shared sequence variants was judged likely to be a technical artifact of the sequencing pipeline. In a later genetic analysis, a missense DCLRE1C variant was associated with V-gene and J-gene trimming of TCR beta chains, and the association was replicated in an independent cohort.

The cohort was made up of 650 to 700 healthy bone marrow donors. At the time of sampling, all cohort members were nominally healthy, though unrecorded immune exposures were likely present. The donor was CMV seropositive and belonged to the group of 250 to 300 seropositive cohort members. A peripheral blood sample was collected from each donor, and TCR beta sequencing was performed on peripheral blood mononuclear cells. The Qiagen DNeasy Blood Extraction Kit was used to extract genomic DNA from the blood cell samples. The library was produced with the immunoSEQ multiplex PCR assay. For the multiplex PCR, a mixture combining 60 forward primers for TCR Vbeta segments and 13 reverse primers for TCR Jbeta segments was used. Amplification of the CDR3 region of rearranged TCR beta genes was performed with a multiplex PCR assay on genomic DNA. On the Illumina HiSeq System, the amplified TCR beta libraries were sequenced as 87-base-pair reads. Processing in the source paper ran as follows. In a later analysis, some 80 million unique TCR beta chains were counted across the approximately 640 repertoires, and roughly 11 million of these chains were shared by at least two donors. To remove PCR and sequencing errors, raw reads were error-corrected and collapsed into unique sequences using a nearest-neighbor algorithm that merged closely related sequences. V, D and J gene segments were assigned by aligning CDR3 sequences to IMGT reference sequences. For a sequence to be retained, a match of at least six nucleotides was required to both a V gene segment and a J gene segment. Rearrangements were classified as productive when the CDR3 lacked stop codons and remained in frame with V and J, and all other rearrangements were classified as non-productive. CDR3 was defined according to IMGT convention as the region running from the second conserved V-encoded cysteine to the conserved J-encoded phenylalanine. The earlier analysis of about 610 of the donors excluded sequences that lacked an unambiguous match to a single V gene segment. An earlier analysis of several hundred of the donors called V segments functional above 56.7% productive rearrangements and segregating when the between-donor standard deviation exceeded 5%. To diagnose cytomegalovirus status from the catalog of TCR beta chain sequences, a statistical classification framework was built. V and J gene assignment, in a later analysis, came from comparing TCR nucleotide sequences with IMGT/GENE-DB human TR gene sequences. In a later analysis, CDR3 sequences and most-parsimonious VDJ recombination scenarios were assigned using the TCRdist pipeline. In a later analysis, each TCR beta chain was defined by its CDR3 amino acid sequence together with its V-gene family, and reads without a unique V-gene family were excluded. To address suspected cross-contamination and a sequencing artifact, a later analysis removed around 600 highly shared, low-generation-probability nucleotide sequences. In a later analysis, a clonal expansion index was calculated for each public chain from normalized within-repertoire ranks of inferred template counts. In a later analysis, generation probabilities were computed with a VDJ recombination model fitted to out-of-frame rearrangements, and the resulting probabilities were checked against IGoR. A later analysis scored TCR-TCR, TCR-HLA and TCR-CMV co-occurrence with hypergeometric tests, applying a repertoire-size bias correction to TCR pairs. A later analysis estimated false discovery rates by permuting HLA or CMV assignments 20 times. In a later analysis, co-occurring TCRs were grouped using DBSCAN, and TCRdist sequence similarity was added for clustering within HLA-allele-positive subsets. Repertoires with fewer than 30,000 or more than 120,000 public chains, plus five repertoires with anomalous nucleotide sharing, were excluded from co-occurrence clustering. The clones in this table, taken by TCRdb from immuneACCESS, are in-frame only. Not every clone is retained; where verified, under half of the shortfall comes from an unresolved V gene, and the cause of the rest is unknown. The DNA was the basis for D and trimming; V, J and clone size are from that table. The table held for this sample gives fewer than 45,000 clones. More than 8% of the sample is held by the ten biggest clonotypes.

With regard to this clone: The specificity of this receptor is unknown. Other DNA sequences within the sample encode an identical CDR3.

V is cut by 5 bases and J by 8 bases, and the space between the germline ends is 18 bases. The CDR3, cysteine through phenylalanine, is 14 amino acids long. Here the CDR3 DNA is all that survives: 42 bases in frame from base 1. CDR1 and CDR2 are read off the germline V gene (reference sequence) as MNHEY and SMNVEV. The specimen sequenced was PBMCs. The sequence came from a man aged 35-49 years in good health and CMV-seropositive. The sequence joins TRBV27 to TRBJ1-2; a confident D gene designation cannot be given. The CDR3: CASSPNPGIAGYTF. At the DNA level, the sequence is TGTGCCAGCAGTCCCAATCCCGGGATCGCAGGCTACACCTTC.